What follows are 18 T cell receptor beta chains derived from one specimen sequenced in a study of T cell responses to AZD1222 COVID-19 vaccine. Sequencing used immunoSEQ multiplex PCR; TCRdb keeps in-frame clones, though not all of them. The sample yields around 170,000 clones, roughly 93% seen once. This specimen was peripheral blood, taken on day 0 of AZD1222 vaccination. The receptors were sampled from an adult in good health.

V is TRBV27 and J is TRBJ1-5; D is ambiguous. V lost 3 bases, J lost 1 base, and 10 bases lay in between. The germline CDR1 and CDR2 sequences are MNHEY and SMNVEV (reference sequence). The CDR3 covers 15 residues. CDR3 protein: CASSFVGESNQPQHF. CDR3 in DNA: TGTGCCAGCAGTTTTGTAGGAGAAAGCAATCAGCCCCAGCATTTT.

This clone has just one count. This sequence joins TRBV3-1 (or the pseudogene TRBV3-2) and TRBJ2-7, with a possible D match to TRBD2 (6 bases). Germline CDR1 reads LGHDT; CDR2 reads YNNKEL (reference sequence). The CDR3 contains 14 residues. Trimming took 4 bases from V and 0 from J, leaving 10 bases between them. This chain's CDR3 is CASSLIADSYEQYF. The CDR3 nucleotides are TGTGCCAGCAGCCTTATAGCGGACTCCTACGAGCAGTACTTC.

This clone was picked up one time. This chain joins TRBV18 and TRBJ1-2, with D possibly matching TRBD1 (5 bases). Germline CDR1 reads KGHSH; CDR2 reads LQKENI. CDR3 length: 13 residues. The ends were cut back, 3 bases at V and 8 bases at J, with 13 bases in the middle. CDR3 DNA sequence: TGTGCCAGCTCACCCTCCCGGGGGACCGGCTACACCTTC. This codes for CASSPSRGTGYTF.

The rearrangement uses TRBV6-5 and TRBJ2-3, with D possibly matching TRBD1 (5 bases). Germline V lookup: CDR1 MNHEY, CDR2 SVGAGI. The CDR3 runs to 13 residues. V was cut by 6 bases and J by 6 bases, with 13 bases left in between. CDR3 coding DNA: TGTGCCAGCAGCCTCAGGGTCGGGGATACGCAGTATTTT. Protein sequence: CASSLRVGDTQYF.

The genes are TRBV27 and TRBJ2-7; tentative D call: TRBD2 (6 bases). Trimming left V 7 bases short and J 2 bases short, with 18 bases between. The CDR3 runs to 15 residues. From germline, CDR1 is MNHEY and CDR2 SMNVEV (reference sequence). The CDR3 sequence: CASTKEAGLPYEQYF. CDR3 DNA sequence: TGTGCCAGCACCAAAGAGGCGGGGCTCCCCTACGAGCAGTACTTC.

The J gene is TRBJ1-2, the V gene TRBV27; D remains ambiguous. This CDR3 has 13 residues. V lost 2 bases to trimming and J lost 8 bases, with 12 bases between them. Germline V gene lookup returns CDR1 MNHEY and CDR2 SMNVEV (reference sequence). DNA for the CDR3: TGTGCCAGCAGTTTACGGTCAGGCTTCGGCTACACCTTC. This sequence encodes CASSLRSGFGYTF.

The chain recombines TRBV19 with TRBJ1-2; TRBD1 agrees at 8 bases. From germline, CDR1 is LNHDA and CDR2 SQIVND (reference sequence). There are 15 residues in the CDR3. V shed 3 bases, J shed 8 bases, and the junction held 11 bases outside the gene matches. The CDR3, as DNA: TGTGCCAGTAGTATCTCCGGGACAGGAGTTTCAGGCTACACCTTC. Translated: CASSISGTGVSGYTF.

The chain carries TRBV3-1 (or the pseudogene TRBV3-2) and TRBJ1-1; no clear D. This CDR3 has 12 residues. The V gene lost 4 bases and the J gene lost 11 bases, with 14 bases spanning the gap. Germline CDR1 and CDR2: LGHDT and YNNKEL (reference sequence). CDR3 sequence (DNA): TGTGCCAGCAGCCGAGTGGATGGTGGTGCTTTCTTT. Protein sequence: CASSRVDGGAFF.

The genes are TRBV7-9 and TRBJ2-1; tentative D call: TRBD1 (6 bases). V was shortened by 5 bases and J by 3 bases, with 17 bases between the two germline ends. Germline assignment: CDR1 SEHNR and CDR2 FQNEAQ (reference sequence). The CDR3 covers 16 residues. CDR3 in amino acids: CASSPETGAFYNEQFF. CDR3 bases: TGTGCCAGCAGCCCGGAGACAGGAGCTTTCTACAATGAGCAGTTCTTC.

The CDR3 DNA sequence: TGTGCCAGCAGTGAACGGACAGGGGCCGGGAATCAGCCCCAGCATTTT. It specifies CASSERTGAGNQPQHF. This sequence joins TRBV6-1 and TRBJ1-5; 9 positions agree with TRBD1. The CDR3 sequence is 16 residues long. The V gene's germline CDR1 is MNHNS and CDR2 SASEGT. Trimming took 2 bases from V and 4 from J; bases not matched to a gene: 6.

This clone was seen a handful of times. The chain uses TRBV5-4 and TRBJ2-5; perhaps TRBD2 as D (6 bases). Germline V gives CDR1 SGHNT, CDR2 YYREEE (reference sequence). The CDR3 consists of 12 residues. V shed 4 bases and J shed 7 bases, with 11 bases lying between them. CDR3 DNA: TGTGCCAGCAGCGCGGGACCGAGGACCCAGTACTTC. Its translation is CASSAGPRTQYF.

This sequence joins TRBV6-5 and TRBJ1-5; D is possibly TRBD1 (6 bases). The CDR3 sequence is 15 residues long. From germline, CDR1 is MNHEY and CDR2 SVGAGI. V was shortened by 7 bases and J by 5 bases, with 18 bases between the two germline ends. In DNA form, the CDR3 reads TGTGCCAGCACCCTAAACGGGGGCGGGGATCAGCCCCAGCATTTT. It yields the protein CASTLNGGGDQPQHF.

The chain joins TRBV19 to TRBJ2-1, with 9 bases fitting TRBD2. Germline assignment: CDR1 LNHDA and CDR2 SQIVND (reference sequence). CDR3 length equals 16 residues. V was pared by 5 bases and J by 1 base, with 6 bases of the junction left unmatched. The CDR3 DNA follows: TGTGCCAGTAGTGGGGCGGGAGGGCCTTCCTACAATGAGCAGTTCTTC. This gives the protein CASSGAGGPSYNEQFF. Supplemented by reference TRBV19 and TRBJ2-1, the full variable domain reads DGGITQSPKYLFRKEGQNVTLSCEQNLNHDAMYWYRQDPGQGLRLIYYSQIVNDFQKGDIAEGYSVSREKKESFPLTVTSAQKNPTAFYLCASSGAGGPSYNEQFFGPGTRLTVL.

The chain uses TRBV12-3 or TRBV12-4 and TRBJ2-1; D unclear. The length of the CDR3 is 13 residues. V was shortened by 6 bases and J by 7 bases, with 13 bases between the two germline ends. This CDR3 reads CASRTPLGNEQFF. DNA of the CDR3: TGTGCCAGCAGAACCCCTCTGGGGAATGAGCAGTTCTTC.

This chain connects TRBV9 to TRBJ2-1, with 7 bases matching TRBD2. Germline CDR1 is SGDLS and CDR2 is YYNGEE. Trimming cost V 0 bases and J 4 bases; bases outside gene matches: 16. The CDR3 sequence is 19 residues long. The CDR3 sequence: CASSVGLKGGSRLYNEQFF. As DNA, the CDR3 is TGTGCCAGCAGCGTAGGTTTGAAGGGCGGGAGCCGCCTTTACAATGAGCAGTTCTTC.

This chain links TRBV6-5 with TRBJ1-1; a weak D match, TRBD1 (6 bases). Germline CDR1 and CDR2: MNHEY and SVGAGI. V was shortened by 7 bases and J by 4 bases, with 16 bases between the two germline ends. The CDR3 sequence is 14 residues long. The CDR3 sequence: CASTRQGIGTEAFF. CDR3 sequence (DNA): TGTGCCAGCACCCGCCAGGGGATCGGCACTGAAGCTTTCTTT.

The chain carries TRBV9 and TRBJ1-1, with D unclear. The CDR3 length is 12 residues. Trimming cost V 2 bases and J 8 bases, with 10 bases left between them. CDR1 and CDR2 from the germline V gene are SGDLS and YYNGEE. The CDR3 DNA follows: TGTGCCAGCAGCGTTCAACGGGGAGAAGCTTTCTTT. Translating it yields CASSVQRGEAFF.

This clone was seen only once. The J gene is TRBJ2-1, the V gene TRBV6-6; D gene unclear. V gave up 0 bases and J gave up 6 bases, with 12 bases separating them. CDR3 length equals 15 residues. Per the germline V gene, CDR1 is MNHNY and CDR2 is SVGAGI (reference sequence). CDR3 protein: CASSYSSGLVNEQFF. Written as DNA, the CDR3 is TGTGCCAGCAGTTACTCGAGTGGGCTAGTCAATGAGCAGTTCTTC.